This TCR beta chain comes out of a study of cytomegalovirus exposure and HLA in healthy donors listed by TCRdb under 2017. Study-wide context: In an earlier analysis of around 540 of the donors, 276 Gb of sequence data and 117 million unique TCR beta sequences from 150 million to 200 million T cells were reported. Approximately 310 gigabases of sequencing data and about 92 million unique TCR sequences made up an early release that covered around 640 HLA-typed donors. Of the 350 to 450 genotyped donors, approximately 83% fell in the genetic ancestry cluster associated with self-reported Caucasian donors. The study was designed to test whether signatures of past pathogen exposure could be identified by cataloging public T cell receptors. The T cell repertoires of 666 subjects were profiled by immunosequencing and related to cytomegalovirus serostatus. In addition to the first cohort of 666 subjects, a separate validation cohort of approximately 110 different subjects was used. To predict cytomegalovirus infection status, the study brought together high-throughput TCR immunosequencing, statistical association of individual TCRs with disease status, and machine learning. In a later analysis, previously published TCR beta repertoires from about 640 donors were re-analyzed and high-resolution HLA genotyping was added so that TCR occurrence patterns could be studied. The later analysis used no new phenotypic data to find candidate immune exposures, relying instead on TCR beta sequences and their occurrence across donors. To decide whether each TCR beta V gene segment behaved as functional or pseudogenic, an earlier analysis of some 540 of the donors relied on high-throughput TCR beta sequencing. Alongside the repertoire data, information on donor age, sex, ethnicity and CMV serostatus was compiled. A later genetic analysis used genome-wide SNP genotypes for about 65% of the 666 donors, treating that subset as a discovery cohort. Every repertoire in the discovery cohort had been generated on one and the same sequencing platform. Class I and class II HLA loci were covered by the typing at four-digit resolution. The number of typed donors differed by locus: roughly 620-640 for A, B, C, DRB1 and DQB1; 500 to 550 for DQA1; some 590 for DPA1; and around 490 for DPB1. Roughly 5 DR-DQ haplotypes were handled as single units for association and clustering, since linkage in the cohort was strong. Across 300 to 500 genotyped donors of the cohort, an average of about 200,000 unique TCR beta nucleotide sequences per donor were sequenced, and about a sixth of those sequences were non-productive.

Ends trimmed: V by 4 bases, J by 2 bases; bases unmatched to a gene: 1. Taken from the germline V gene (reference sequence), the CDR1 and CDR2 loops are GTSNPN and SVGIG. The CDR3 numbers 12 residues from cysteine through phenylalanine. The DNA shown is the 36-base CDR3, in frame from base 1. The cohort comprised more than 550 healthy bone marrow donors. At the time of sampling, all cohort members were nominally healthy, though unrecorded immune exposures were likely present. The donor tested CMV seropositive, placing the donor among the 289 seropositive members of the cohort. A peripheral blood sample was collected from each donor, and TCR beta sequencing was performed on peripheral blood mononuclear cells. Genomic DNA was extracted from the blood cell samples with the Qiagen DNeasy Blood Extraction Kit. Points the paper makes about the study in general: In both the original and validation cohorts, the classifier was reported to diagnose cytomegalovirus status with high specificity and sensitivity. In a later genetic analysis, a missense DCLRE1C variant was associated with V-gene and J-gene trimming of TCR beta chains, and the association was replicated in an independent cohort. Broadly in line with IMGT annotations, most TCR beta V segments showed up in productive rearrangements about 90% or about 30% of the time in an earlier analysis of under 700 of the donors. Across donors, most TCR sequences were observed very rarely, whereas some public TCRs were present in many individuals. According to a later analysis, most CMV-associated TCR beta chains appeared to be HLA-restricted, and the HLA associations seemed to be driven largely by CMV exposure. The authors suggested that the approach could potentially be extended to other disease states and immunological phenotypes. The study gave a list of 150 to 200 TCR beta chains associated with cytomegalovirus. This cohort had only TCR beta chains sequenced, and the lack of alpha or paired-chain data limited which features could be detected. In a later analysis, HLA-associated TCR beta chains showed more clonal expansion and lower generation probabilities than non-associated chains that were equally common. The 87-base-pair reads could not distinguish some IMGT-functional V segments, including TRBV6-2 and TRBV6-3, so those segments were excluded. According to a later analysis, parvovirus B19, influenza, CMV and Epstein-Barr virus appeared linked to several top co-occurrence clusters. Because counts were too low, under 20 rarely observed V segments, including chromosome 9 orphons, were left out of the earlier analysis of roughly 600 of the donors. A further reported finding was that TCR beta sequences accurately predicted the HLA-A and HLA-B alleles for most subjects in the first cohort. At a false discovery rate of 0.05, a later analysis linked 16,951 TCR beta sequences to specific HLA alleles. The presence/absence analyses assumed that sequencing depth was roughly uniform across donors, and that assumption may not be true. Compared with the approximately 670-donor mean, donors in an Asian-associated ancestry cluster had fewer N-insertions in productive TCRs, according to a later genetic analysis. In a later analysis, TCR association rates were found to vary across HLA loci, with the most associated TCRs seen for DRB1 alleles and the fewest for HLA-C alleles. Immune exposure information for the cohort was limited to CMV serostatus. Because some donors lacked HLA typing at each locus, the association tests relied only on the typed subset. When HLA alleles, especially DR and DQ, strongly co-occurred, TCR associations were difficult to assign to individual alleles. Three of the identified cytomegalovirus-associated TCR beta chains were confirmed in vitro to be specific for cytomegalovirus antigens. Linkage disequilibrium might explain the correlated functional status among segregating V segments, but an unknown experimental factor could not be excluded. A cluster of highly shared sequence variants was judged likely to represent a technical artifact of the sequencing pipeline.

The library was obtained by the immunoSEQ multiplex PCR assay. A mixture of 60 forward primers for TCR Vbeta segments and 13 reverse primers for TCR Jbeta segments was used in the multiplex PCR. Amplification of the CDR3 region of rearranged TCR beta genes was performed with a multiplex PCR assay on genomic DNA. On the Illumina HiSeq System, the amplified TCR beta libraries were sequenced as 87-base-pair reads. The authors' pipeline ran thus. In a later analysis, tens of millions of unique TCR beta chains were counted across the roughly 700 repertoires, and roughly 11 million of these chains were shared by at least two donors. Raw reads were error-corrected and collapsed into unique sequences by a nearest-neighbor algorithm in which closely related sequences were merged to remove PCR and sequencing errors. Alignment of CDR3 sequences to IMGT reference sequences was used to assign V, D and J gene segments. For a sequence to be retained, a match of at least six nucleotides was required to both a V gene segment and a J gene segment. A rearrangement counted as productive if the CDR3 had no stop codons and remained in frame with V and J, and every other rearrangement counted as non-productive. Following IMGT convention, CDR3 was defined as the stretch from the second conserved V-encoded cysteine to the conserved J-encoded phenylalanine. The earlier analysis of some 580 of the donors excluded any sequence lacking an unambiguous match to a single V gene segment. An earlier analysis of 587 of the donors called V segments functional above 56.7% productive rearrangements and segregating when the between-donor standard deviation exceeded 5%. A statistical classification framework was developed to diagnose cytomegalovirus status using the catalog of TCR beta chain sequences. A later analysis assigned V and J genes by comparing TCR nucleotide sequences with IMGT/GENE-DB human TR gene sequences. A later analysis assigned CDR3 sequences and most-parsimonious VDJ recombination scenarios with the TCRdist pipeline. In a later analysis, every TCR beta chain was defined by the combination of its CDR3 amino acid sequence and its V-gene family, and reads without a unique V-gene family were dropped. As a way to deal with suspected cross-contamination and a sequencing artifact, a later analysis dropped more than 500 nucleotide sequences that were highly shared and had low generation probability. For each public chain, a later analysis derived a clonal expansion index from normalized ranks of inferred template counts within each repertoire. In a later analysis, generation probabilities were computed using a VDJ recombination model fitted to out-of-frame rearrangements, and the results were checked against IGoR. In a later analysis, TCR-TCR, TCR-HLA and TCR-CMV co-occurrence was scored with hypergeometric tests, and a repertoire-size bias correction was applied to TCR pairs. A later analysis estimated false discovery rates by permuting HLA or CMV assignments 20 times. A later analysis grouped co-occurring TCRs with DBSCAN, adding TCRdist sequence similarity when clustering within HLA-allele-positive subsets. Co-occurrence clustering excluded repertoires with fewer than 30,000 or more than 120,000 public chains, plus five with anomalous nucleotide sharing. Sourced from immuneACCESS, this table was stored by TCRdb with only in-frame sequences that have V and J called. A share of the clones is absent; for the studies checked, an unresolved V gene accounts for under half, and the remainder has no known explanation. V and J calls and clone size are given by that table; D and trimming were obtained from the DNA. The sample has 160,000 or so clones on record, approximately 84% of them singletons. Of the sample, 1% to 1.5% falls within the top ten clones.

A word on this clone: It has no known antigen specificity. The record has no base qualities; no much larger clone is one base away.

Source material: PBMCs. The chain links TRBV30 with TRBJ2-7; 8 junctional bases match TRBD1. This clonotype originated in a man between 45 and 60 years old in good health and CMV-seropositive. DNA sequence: TGTGCCTGGACAGGGGGCACCTACGAGCAGTACTTC. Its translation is CAWTGGTYEQYF. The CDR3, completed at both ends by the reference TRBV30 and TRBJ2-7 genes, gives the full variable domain SQTIHQWPATLVQPVGSPLSLECTVEGTSNPNLYWYRQAAGRGLQLLFYSVGIGQISSEVPQNLSASRPQDRQFILSSKKLLLSDSGFYLCAWTGGTYEQYFGPGTRLTVT.